These T cell receptor beta chains were read from a single sample in a study of shared T cell receptors in the human thymus. The repertoire was sequenced with immunoSEQ multiplex PCR; TCRdb's copy has only in-frame clones and lacks some. The sample carries about 380,000 clones, approximately 95% recorded once. Sequenced sample: thymocytes. These receptors were obtained from a human donor. CDR3s include the opening cysteine and the closing phenylalanine or tryptophan. A D gene is named only where the DNA matches it firmly. Size tells how often a clone was seen (once, few, many) or the class of an expanded clone, and some rows leave it out.

j_call	v_call	clone_size	d_call	cdr3_nt	cdr3_aa
TRBJ2-7	TRBV30	once	NA	TGTGCCTGGCGAGGGTTCCTCGGCTACGAGCAGTACTTC	CAWRGFLGYEQYF
TRBJ2-1	TRBV28	once	NA	TGTGCCAGCAGTCCGGAGGAGCGGCCGAGGGGAGATGAGCAGTTCTTC	CASSPEERPRGDEQFF
TRBJ2-3	TRBV11-2	NA	TRBD2	TGTGCCAGCAGCTTAGGAGGGACTAGCGGGAGGGCCATAGATACGCAGTATTTT	CASSLGGTSGRAIDTQYF
TRBJ1-1	TRBV7-9	NA	TRBD1	TGTGCCAGCAGCCGCGTCGGACAGGACGGGGGGGGCTATGAAGCTTTCTTT	CASSRVGQDGGGYEAFF
TRBJ2-5	TRBV18	NA	NA	TGTGCCAGCTCACCAACCCAGGAGACCCAGTACTTC	CASSPTQETQYF
TRBJ2-1	TRBV7-2	NA	NA	TGTGCCAGCAGCTTACTTACCAGCGACATGGGTGAGCAGTTCTTC	CASSLLTSDMGEQFF
TRBJ1-2	TRBV9	NA	NA	TGTGCGATAGATGGCTACACCTTC	CAIDGYTF
TRBJ1-5	TRBV4-1	NA	NA	TGCGCCAGCAGCCAAGAGGGCGAGCAGCCCCAGCATTTT	CASSQEGEQPQHF
TRBJ2-1	TRBV5-1	NA	TRBD1	TGCGCCAGCAGCCCATCGTCCGGGACAGAGAATTACAATGAGCAGTTCTTC	CASSPSSGTENYNEQFF
TRBJ2-5	TRBV29-1	NA	NA	TGCAGCGTTGAGGGGGGGCCGGAGACCCAGTACTTC	CSVEGGPETQYF
TRBJ2-7	TRBV27	NA	NA	TGTGCCAGCAGTTCCTGGTGGGGCGAGCAGTACTTC	CASSSWWGEQYF
TRBJ2-3	TRBV7-6	once	TRBD2	TGTGCCAGCAGCTTATCGACCGGCACCCTGACTAGCGGGACTAGCACAGATACGCAGTATTTT	CASSLSTGTLTSGTSTDTQYF
TRBJ1-1	TRBV7-9	few	NA	TGTGCCAGCAGCATAGCGGGGGAGGACACTGAAGCTTTCTTT	CASSIAGEDTEAFF
TRBJ2-7	TRBV10-3	NA	TRBD1	TGTGCCATCAGTGGACCTGACAGGGGAGAAAAGGACGACGAGCAGTACTTC	CAISGPDRGEKDDEQYF
TRBJ2-7	TRBV5-1	NA	NA	TGCGCCAGCAGCTCCACTATTCTAGAGCGGTACGAGCAGTACTTC	CASSSTILERYEQYF
TRBJ1-2	TRBV27	NA	NA	TGTGCCAGCAGCCCTTCGGGGGGGGCGTGGGGCTACACCTTC	CASSPSGGAWGYTF
TRBJ2-1	TRBV5-1	NA	NA	TGCGCCAGCAGCTTGAGCCTCGGGAGTGGGAATGAGCAGTTCTTC	CASSLSLGSGNEQFF
TRBJ2-1	TRBV7-9	NA	NA	TGTGCCAGCAGTCCACCTCCCAGGGATGAGCAGTTCTTC	CASSPPPRDEQFF
TRBJ2-1	TRBV2	NA	NA	TGTGCCAGCAGTGAATACCGGCTGAGCTCCTACAATGAGCAGTTCTTC	CASSEYRLSSYNEQFF
TRBJ1-5	TRBV19	NA	NA	TGTGCCAGTAGCGGACAGTTCCACAATCAGCCCCAGCATTTT	CASSGQFHNQPQHF
TRBJ2-7	TRBV4-1	once	NA	TGCGCCAGCAGCCAAGAATTCAGTCCGGGAGTGGTTGAGCAGTACTTC	CASSQEFSPGVVEQYF
TRBJ1-1	TRBV19	NA	NA	TGTGCCAGTAGTATTCCCAGGGATCTCAACACTGAAGCTTTCTTT	CASSIPRDLNTEAFF
TRBJ2-5	TRBV11-2	NA	NA	TGTGCCAGCAGCTTTCTTAGGACAGACCCCTCTCAAGAGACCCAGTACTTC	CASSFLRTDPSQETQYF
TRBJ1-1	TRBV15	once	NA	TGTGCCACCAGCCGCGGGACGGTTTCTGAAGCTTTCTTT	CATSRGTVSEAFF
TRBJ1-4	TRBV11-2	NA	NA	TGTGCCAGCAGCCAAGCCCCCGCGGGGAGGGATGAAAAACTGTTTTTT	CASSQAPAGRDEKLFF
TRBJ2-1	TRBV7-3	NA	NA	TGTGCCAGCAGCCCCCGGCTGCGGGACCCCTCCTACAATGAGCAGTTCTTC	CASSPRLRDPSYNEQFF
TRBJ1-1	TRBV7-9	NA	NA	TGTGCCAGCAGCTTAATCAAGGCCAGTACTGAAGCTTTCTTT	CASSLIKASTEAFF
TRBJ1-1	TRBV14	NA	NA	TGTGCCAGCAGCCAAGACTGTCCTCTGGGGGGCACTGAAGCTTTCTTT	CASSQDCPLGGTEAFF
TRBJ1-2	TRBV30	NA	NA	TGTGCCTGGATGGGAAGTCCCACGACAGGACAAGCTAACTATGGCTACACCTTC	CAWMGSPTTGQANYGYTF
TRBJ1-2	TRBV7-2	NA	NA	TGTGCCAGCAGCCCAGATCAAGGGCTAGCTGGGTGCGGCTACACCTTC	CASSPDQGLAGCGYTF